This T cell receptor beta chain was retrieved from a study of CD4+ T cells in melanoma. Findings and limits, study-wide: CD8+ T cell, macrophage and B cell function reportedly correlated with neoantigen-specific CD4+ T cells.

With regard to this clone: Its antigen is undetermined.

Trimming removed 4 bases from V and 2 bases from J, with 15 bases in between. CDR1 is MNHNS, CDR2 SASEGT, per germline. This CDR3 region has 15 residues. Profiling relied on immunoSEQ multiplex PCR, and the TCRdb table lists in-frame clones only, not all of them. The sample lists 140,000 or so clones, around nine tenths occurring once. This chain connects TRBV6-1 to TRBJ2-7; tentative D call: TRBD1 (6 bases). This sequence originates from a human donor with melanoma. CDR3 nucleotides: TGTGCCAGCAGTGTCAGACAGGAGCAAACCTACGAGCAGTACTTC. Amino acid sequence: CASSVRQEQTYEQYF.